The subject of this entry is one T cell receptor beta chain. Its matching antigen is unknown. These data belong to a study of follicular helper T cells after annual influenza vaccination. Overall study results and limits: Each annual vaccination recalled recurring oligoclonal ICOS+CD38+ cTfh clonotypes.

CDR3 length: 18 amino acids. Germline V gene lookup returns CDR1 SGHKS and CDR2 YYEKEE (reference sequence). Trimming removed 4 bases from V and 7 bases from J; junction bases left unmatched: 17. Measured with immunoSEQ multiplex PCR; TCRdb has only the in-frame clones, and not every one. The sample has 7,500 to 10,000 clones, roughly 79% seen once; the top ten hold about 3%. The time point: 2014-2015 season, pre-vaccination. Before and after seasonal inactivated influenza vaccination, adults gave blood for sorting CD4 subsets for sequencing. The source of this sequence is an adult who received the influenza vaccine. The source was CXCR5+ CD38- circulating T follicular helper cells from blood, collected on the day of influenza vaccination. Subset of the sample: circulating Tfh, non-naive CD4+CXCR5+PD-1+ (ICOS+CD38+ or ICOS-CD38-). V gene TRBV5-5 combines with J gene TRBJ1-4; 9 bases match TRBD1. The DNA of the CDR3 is TGTGCCAGCAGCCCTACGAGGGACAGGGAACGACTTAGTGAAAAACTGTTTTTT. Translating it yields CASSPTRDRERLSEKLFF. Variable domain in full (rest from reference TRBV5-5 and TRBJ1-4): DAGVTQSPTHLIKTRGQQVTLRCSPISGHKSVSWYQQVLGQGPQFIFQYYEKEERGRGNFPDRFSARQFPNYSSELNVNALLLGDSALYLCASSPTRDRERLSEKLFFGSGTQLSVL.